Presented here are 27 T cell receptor beta chains from one specimen sequenced in a study of T cell repertoires in cytomegalovirus infection (dated by TCRdb to the late 2010s). This sample was sequenced with an Illumina HiSeq 1500. TCRdb reworked the public reads: Q25 trimming with fastp, MiXCR clone assembly, productive beta chains retained. Every entry covers one CDR3 protein and lists the most common genes and DNA from its rows. Here the sample has over 150,000 distinct CDR3 sequences; approximately 15% occur a single time. The leading ten clones occupy over 25% of the sample. Specimen: PBMCs. The receptors were gathered from a human donor in good health (CMV status not recorded). Some clones in this sample may be carry-over from other donors' samples.

The V call is TRBV27, the J call TRBJ1-2, with D tentatively TRBD1 (5 bases). V was shortened by 0 bases and J by 0 bases, with 11 bases between the two germline ends. In germline, CDR1 is MNHEY, CDR2 SMNVEV (reference sequence). The CDR3 is 16 amino acids. Here the CDR3 DNA reads TGTGCCAGCAGTTTATCGGGGGAGCGTGCTAACTATGGCTACACCTTC. Its protein is CASSLSGERANYGYTF.

The chain uses TRBV30 and TRBJ1-1; no definite D call. This CDR3 spans 13 amino acids. The V gene lost 4 bases and the J gene lost 1 base, with 10 bases spanning the gap. CDR1 is GTSNPN and CDR2 is SVGIG in the germline V gene (reference sequence). The CDR3 DNA sequence: TGTGCCTGGATGGCAGGACGGAACACTGAAGCTTTCTTT. It translates to CAWMAGRNTEAFF.

This chain connects TRBV5-1 to TRBJ2-7; perhaps TRBD1 as D (6 bases). This CDR3 region has 13 residues. V lost 3 bases to trimming and J lost 5 bases, with 12 bases between them. Germline V gives CDR1 SGHRS, CDR2 YFSETQ. The CDR3 here is CASSSRDINEQYF. The CDR3 DNA follows: TGCGCCAGCAGCTCCCGGGACATCAACGAGCAGTACTTC.

Many counts were recorded for this clonotype. This chain uses TRBV7-2 with TRBJ1-2; 11 bases align to TRBD1. The CDR3 extends over 15 amino acids. J was trimmed by 9 bases and V by 4 bases; bases with no gene match: 10. The V gene's germline CDR1 is SGHTA and CDR2 FQGNSA. The CDR3 coding sequence is TGTGCCAGCAGCTATGGGACAGGGGGATCAGTTCGCTACACCTTC. This codes for CASSYGTGGSVRYTF.

The chain is built from TRBV4-3 and TRBJ1-6; no definite D call. Trimming removed 1 base at V and 7 bases at J, with 5 bases between. The length of the CDR3 is 13 residues. CDR1 and CDR2 (germline): LGHNA, YSLEER. CDR3: CASSQVGNSPLHF. As DNA, the CDR3 is TGCGCCAGCAGCCAAGTCGGGAATTCACCCCTCCACTTT.

The chain uses TRBV7-3 and TRBJ2-3; 8 nucleotides agree with TRBD2. This CDR3 region has 16 residues. Germline lookup yields CDR1 SGHTA and CDR2 FQGTGA. V trimming: 5 bases; J trimming: 3 bases; junction bases outside the gene matches: 10. The CDR3 here is CASSATGTRRTDTQYF. The DNA for the CDR3 is TGTGCCAGCAGCGCAACCGGGACTAGAAGAACAGATACGCAGTATTTT.

As regards this clonotype: The junction and the germline gene differ at one end; a read error may be behind it. V usage is TRBV28 and J usage is TRBJ1-5; D call uncertain. This CDR3 has 13 residues. Germline lookup yields CDR1 MDHEN and CDR2 SYDVKM. Written as DNA, the CDR3 is TGTGCCAGCAGGTTATCCCCTCGTCAGCCCCAGCATTTT. The encoded protein is CASRLSPRQPQHF.

This clonotype was counted ten times or more. The chain links TRBV7-3 to TRBJ2-2; the match to TRBD2 covers 7 bases. The CDR3 consists of 21 residues. Trimming at V came to 0 bases and at J to 3 bases, leaving 19 bases not matched to a gene. Germline CDR1 is SGHTA and CDR2 is FQGTGA. The DNA for the CDR3 is TGTGCCAGCAGCTTAACGCCGTCCGTTCCGGGACTACGTGGTTACACCGGGGAGCTGTTTTTT. Residues: CASSLTPSVPGLRGYTGELFF.

The chain combines TRBV10-3 with TRBJ1-1; 10 positions agree with TRBD1. This CDR3 contains 15 residues. Germline values: CDR1 ENHRY, CDR2 SYGVKD. The trim removed 8 bases at V and 6 bases at J, leaving 12 bases unmatched. CDR3 nucleotide sequence: TGTGCCATCGCGCCGGGACAGGGGCAGGTTGCTGAAGCTTTCTTT. As protein: CAIAPGQGQVAEAFF.

The chain is built from TRBV5-1 and TRBJ2-7; D remains unclear. Germline CDR1 is SGHRS and CDR2 is YFSETQ. CDR3 length: 13 amino acids. Deletions cut 1 base from V and 1 base from J, with 6 bases between. The CDR3 reads CASSLMGSYEQYF. The CDR3 DNA is TGCGCCAGCAGCTTGATGGGTTCCTACGAGCAGTACTTC.

The sample holds many counts of this clonotype. The V gene is TRBV6-5, the J gene TRBJ2-7, with TRBD1 matching 7 bases. V lost 3 bases and J lost 6; bases outside the gene matches: 5. The germline gives CDR1 MNHEY, CDR2 SVGAGI. This CDR3 comprises 13 residues. This CDR3 is CASSYRGRGEQYF. CDR3 sequence (DNA): TGTGCCAGCAGTTATAGGGGGCGCGGCGAGCAGTACTTC.

This clonotype was observed a handful of times. The chain recombines TRBV7-3 with TRBJ2-7; TRBD2 is a possible D gene (6 bases). Trimming took off 3 bases at V and 3 bases at J, with 9 bases between the two ends. The germline CDR1 and CDR2 sequences are SGHTA and FQGTGA. This CDR3 comprises 13 residues. The CDR3 region is CASSFVEGYEQYF. The CDR3 DNA follows: TGTGCCAGCAGCTTCGTGGAGGGCTACGAGCAGTACTTC. The entire variable domain, with the rest obtained from reference TRBV7-3 and TRBJ2-7, is as follows: GAGVSQTPSNKVTEKGKYVELRCDPISGHTALYWYRQSLGQGPEFLIYFQGTGAADDSGLPNDRFFAVRPEGSVSTLKIQRTERGDSAVYLCASSFVEGYEQYFGPGTRLTVT.

This clonotype was picked up a small number of times. The chain combines TRBV4-1 with TRBJ1-2, with D perhaps matching TRBD1 (5 bases). Germline V gives CDR1 MGHRA, CDR2 YSYEKL. With 0 bases removed from V and 7 bases from J, the gap between germline ends came to 15 bases. The CDR3 loop spans 15 amino acids. The CDR3 here is CASSQEDGRGPGYTF. In nucleotides, the CDR3 is TGCGCCAGCAGCCAAGAGGATGGTAGGGGCCCTGGCTACACCTTC.

Ten or more counts support this clonotype. The chain couples TRBV11-2 to TRBJ1-1; no reliable D call. Trimming removed 2 bases from V and 0 bases from J, with 13 bases in between. The CDR3 runs to 16 residues. Per germline, CDR1 SGHAT and CDR2 FQNNGV. The CDR3 loop is CASSLSVGVMNTEAFF. The CDR3 DNA follows: TGTGCCAGCAGCTTATCTGTGGGTGTGATGAACACTGAAGCTTTCTTT.

This clonotype occurred many times. V gene TRBV3-1 combines with J gene TRBJ2-2; TRBD2 aligns across 9 bases. CDR1 is LGHDT and CDR2 is YNNKEL in the germline V gene (reference sequence). The CDR3 length is 16 residues. With 3 bases clipped from V and 1 base from J, the junction kept 3 bases outside the gene matches. DNA of the CDR3: TGTGCCAGCAGCCAGAATAGCGGGAGGAACACCGGGGAGCTGTTTTTT. Protein sequence: CASSQNSGRNTGELFF.

Many counts were recorded for this clonotype. The chain carries TRBV28 and TRBJ1-6; 8 bases fit TRBD1. CDR1 and CDR2 (germline): MDHEN, SYDVKM. Trimming took 5 bases from V and 4 from J; bases not matched to a gene: 13. The CDR3 consists of 18 residues. CDR3 in amino acids: CASSTSRTRQGYNSPLHF. CDR3 DNA: TGTGCCAGCAGTACTTCCCGAACGAGACAGGGGTATAATTCACCCCTCCACTTT.

This clonotype appeared a few times. The V call is TRBV6-5, the J call TRBJ1-1; D not resolved. CDR1 is MNHEY, CDR2 SVGAGI, per germline. The CDR3 totals 18 residues. V lost 3 bases and J lost 2, with 22 bases in between. In nucleotides, the CDR3 is TGTGCCAGCAGTTATAAATCAATAATTGCCCTAGGTAACACTGAAGCTTTCTTT. This gives the protein CASSYKSIIALGNTEAFF.

This clonotype was seen a few times. J is TRBJ2-3 and V is TRBV15; 9 bases fit TRBD2. Germline CDR1 reads LNHNV; CDR2 reads YYDKDF (reference sequence). V dropped 5 bases and J dropped 3; count of bases not matched to a gene: 12. The CDR3 has 17 residues. The CDR3 protein is CATSLLPRTSATDTQYF. CDR3 nucleotide sequence: TGTGCCACCAGCCTCCTCCCAAGGACTAGCGCGACAGATACGCAGTATTTT.

The CDR3 sequence: CASSYLAGGRNEQFF. Here the CDR3 DNA reads TGTGCCAGCAGTTACCTAGCGGGAGGGCGCAATGAGCAGTTCTTC. The chain joins TRBV6-2 or TRBV6-3 to TRBJ2-1; 12 bases match TRBD2. V lost 2 bases and J lost 6; bases outside the gene matches: 2. Germline CDR1 MNHEY, CDR2 SVGEGT. The CDR3 loop spans 15 amino acids.

This clonotype was counted between two and nine times. This sequence joins TRBV14 and TRBJ1-2; perhaps TRBD1 as D (5 bases). The CDR3 extends over 15 amino acids. V lost 1 base to trimming and J lost 2 bases, with 11 bases between them. Germline V lookup: CDR1 SGHDN, CDR2 FVKESK. The DNA for the CDR3 is TGTGCCAGCAGCCAAGTTGCCGGGACCAACTATGGCTACACCTTC. Translated, it gives CASSQVAGTNYGYTF.

In its sample, this clonotype was seen a few times. The chain couples TRBV29-1 to TRBJ1-2; D unclear. With 0 bases removed from V and 5 bases from J, the gap between germline ends came to 10 bases. Per the germline V gene, CDR1 is SQVTM and CDR2 is ANQGSEA. CDR3 length equals 13 residues. The CDR3 sequence is CSVEDRNWYGYTF. CDR3 bases: TGCAGCGTTGAAGACAGGAACTGGTATGGCTACACCTTC.

This clonotype turned up a few times. The chain combines TRBV2 with TRBJ1-1, with D unclear. V lost 9 bases and J lost 6, with 17 bases in between. This CDR3 is 13 amino acids long. CDR1 is SNHLY, CDR2 FYNNEI, per germline. The CDR3 coding sequence is TGTGCCAGTTTTAGCTCCGTCTCCTCTGAAGCTTTCTTT. Encoded protein: CASFSSVSSEAFF.

The V and J genes are TRBV29-1 and TRBJ2-3; TRBD2 agrees at 12 bases. Trimming took 6 bases from V and 3 from J; bases not matched to a gene: 4. The CDR3 is made up of 14 amino acids. Germline V gives CDR1 SQVTM, CDR2 ANQGSEA. The CDR3 region has the DNA TGCAGCGTACGGACTAGCGGGATGACAGATACGCAGTATTTT. The encoded protein is CSVRTSGMTDTQYF.

The chain recombines TRBV19 with TRBJ1-1; TRBD1 is a possible D gene (5 bases). The CDR3 has 15 residues. Germline loops: CDR1 LNHDA, CDR2 SQIVND (reference sequence). V shed 3 bases and J shed 5 bases, with 16 bases lying between them. In DNA form, the CDR3 reads TGTGCCAGTAGTATTGGGGACGGAGGCAGAACTGAAGCTTTCTTT. This gives the protein CASSIGDGGRTEAFF.

The chain combines TRBV18 with TRBJ2-3; D might be TRBD1 (6 bases). V was shortened by 3 bases and J by 1 base, with 11 bases between the two germline ends. This CDR3 has 15 residues. The germline gives CDR1 KGHSH, CDR2 LQKENI. In DNA, the CDR3 is TGTGCCAGCTCACCCCGGACAGAAGGCACAGATACGCAGTATTTT. It yields the protein CASSPRTEGTDTQYF.

In this sample, this clonotype turned up many times. The chain is built from TRBV6-2 or TRBV6-3 and TRBJ2-1; TRBD2 is a possible D gene (6 bases). The CDR3 sequence is 16 residues long. The germline gives CDR1 MNHEY, CDR2 SVGEGT. The V end lost 0 bases, the J end lost 2 bases, and 11 bases lay between the germline ends. CDR3 region: CASSYSAGPPYNEQFF. The CDR3 DNA sequence: TGTGCCAGCAGTTACTCGGCGGGACCCCCCTACAATGAGCAGTTCTTC.

This clonotype turned up a few times. The chain links TRBV29-1 to TRBJ2-5; 8 nucleotides align to TRBD2. Germline V gene data show CDR1 as SQVTM and CDR2 as ANQGSEA. The CDR3 runs to 13 residues. The trim removed 5 bases at V and 5 bases at J, leaving 7 bases unmatched. In DNA form, the CDR3 reads TGCAGCGTTCGGGGGGGGCAGGGGGAGACCCAGTACTTC. It translates to CSVRGGQGETQYF.